This TCR beta chain was captured in a study of molecular identifiers for immune sequencing clone quantification. Study-level findings and limits: For effector cells, clones above 20 RNA copies held over 98% of molecules; for naive cells, under 1%.

Methods described previously, with TCR primers listed, were used for bulk TCR libraries. From the PCR reads, TCRdb called clonotypes with MiXCR, one entry per CDR3 protein. The table shows about 510,000 distinct CDR3 sequences, with around 23% occurring only once. From germline, CDR1 is WNHNN and CDR2 SYGVQD (reference sequence). Deletions cut 3 bases from V and 2 bases from J, with 12 bases between. CDR3 length equals 15 residues. In regard to this clonotype: Antigen unknown.

The V call is TRBV10-1, the J call TRBJ2-3; D is undetermined. The sequencing sample was made of naive CD8+ T cells from blood, with Jurkat cell RNA spiked in. Noted subset: FACS-sorted CD8+CD4-CCR7+CD45RA+ naive T cells. This TCR was recovered from a human donor in good health. Some libraries in this study had Jurkat cell RNA spiked in. The CDR3 loop reads CASSDSKPNTDTQYF. CDR3 bases: TGCGCCAGCAGTGACTCCAAACCTAACACAGATACGCAGTATTTT.